These 8 T cell receptor beta chains were sequenced from one sample in a study of cytomegalovirus exposure and HLA in healthy donors (dated by TCRdb to 2016 to 2017). Library creation used the immunoSEQ multiplex PCR assay. The multiplex PCR relied on a mix of 60 forward primers for TCR Vbeta segments and 13 reverse primers for TCR Jbeta segments. TCRdb provides this immuneACCESS table in a form limited to in-frame rearrangements. Some clones are lacking; in checked studies, under half of them reflect an unresolved V gene, and why the rest are absent is not known. The sample table shows fewer than 95,000 clones, and over 60% are seen once. Jointly, the top ten make up approximately 3% of the sample. Sequencing input: PBMCs. The origin of the receptors is a man aged 35-49 years in good health and CMV-seronegative.

The genes are TRBV5-5 and TRBJ2-6, with D maybe TRBD1 (5 bases). Trimming pared 2 bases from V and 2 bases from J, leaving 11 bases between. Germline CDR1 SGHKS, CDR2 YYEKEE (reference sequence). CDR3 length: 16 residues. Written as DNA, the CDR3 is TGTGCCAGCAGCTTTGGCCAGGGTACTGGGGCCAACGTCCTGACTTTC. This codes for CASSFGQGTGANVLTF.

The chain recombines TRBV28 with TRBJ1-2, with a weak D call TRBD1 (5 bases). The CDR3 covers 15 residues. Deletions cut 2 bases from V and 8 bases from J, with 18 bases between. Germline V gene sequence: CDR1 MDHEN, CDR2 SYDVKM. DNA for the CDR3: TGTGCCAGCAGTTTAACAGCAGGGCTCGGATTCGGCTACACCTTC. It encodes CASSLTAGLGFGYTF.

The V call is TRBV28, the J call TRBJ1-1; no definite D call. Per germline, CDR1 MDHEN and CDR2 SYDVKM. V lost 3 bases and J lost 6, with 5 bases in between. This CDR3 contains 11 residues. As DNA, the CDR3 is TGTGCCAGCAGTTTCCGGGCTGAAGCTTTCTTT. The encoded protein is CASSFRAEAFF.

V is TRBV7-2 and J is TRBJ2-2; D is possibly TRBD1 (8 bases). This CDR3 is 15 amino acids long. V was clipped by 5 bases and J by 4 bases, with 14 bases between them. From germline, CDR1 is SGHTA and CDR2 FQGNSA. CDR3 sequence: CASSLTGEGTGELFF. DNA for the CDR3: TGTGCCAGCAGCCTGACAGGGGAGGGCACCGGGGAGCTGTTTTTT.

The V call is TRBV11-3, the J call TRBJ2-3; TRBD1 agrees at 10 bases. The J segment lost 6 bases and the V segment lost 7 bases, leaving 10 bases of the junction unmatched. This CDR3 spans 15 amino acids. The germline V gene encodes CDR1 SGHNT and CDR2 YENEEA. The CDR3 DNA reads TGTGCCAGCACCTTCGGGGACAGGGGTAGGGATACGCAGTATTTT. Its protein product is CASTFGDRGRDTQYF.

V is TRBV9 and J is TRBJ2-5, with a weak D call TRBD2 (6 bases). This CDR3 comprises 15 residues. V was shortened by 2 bases and J by 4 bases, with 15 bases between the two germline ends. CDR1 and CDR2 from the germline V gene are SGDLS and YYNGEE. This CDR3 reads CASSVSGATRETQYF. As DNA, the CDR3 is TGTGCCAGCAGCGTGTCAGGAGCGACTAGAGAGACCCAGTACTTC.

The chain employs TRBV27 and TRBJ1-1, with 9 bases lining up with TRBD1. This CDR3 comprises 14 residues. V trimming: 6 bases; J trimming: 2 bases; junction bases outside the gene matches: 4. The germline V gene has CDR1 MNHEY and CDR2 SMNVEV (reference sequence). Here the CDR3 reads CASRTDRGNTEAFF. The CDR3 DNA reads TGTGCCAGCAGGACGGACAGGGGCAACACTGAAGCTTTCTTT.

The genes are TRBV6-6 and TRBJ1-1; TRBD1 is a possible D gene (6 bases). Trimming shortened V by 0 bases and J by 11 bases, and 22 bases separated the two germline ends. This CDR3 has 16 amino acids. Germline V gives CDR1 MNHNY, CDR2 SVGAGI (reference sequence). The CDR3 loop is CASSYSTPGATCIAFF. Written as DNA, the CDR3 is TGTGCCAGCAGTTACTCGACTCCAGGGGCGACCTGTATTGCTTTCTTT.